Below, one T cell receptor (beta chain) is given with its context. No cognate antigen has been identified for it. Base qualities are not at hand, and no much larger clone is one base apart. Library prep was done by the immunoSEQ multiplex PCR assay. For the multiplex PCR, a mixture combining 60 forward primers for TCR Vbeta segments and 13 reverse primers for TCR Jbeta segments was used. Amplification of the CDR3 region of rearranged TCR beta genes was performed with a multiplex PCR assay on genomic DNA. The amplified TCR beta libraries were sequenced on the Illumina HiSeq System as 87-base-pair reads. The original pipeline was this. In a later analysis, tens of millions of unique TCR beta chains were counted across the 500 to 850 repertoires, and some 10 million of these chains were shared by at least two donors. A nearest-neighbor algorithm error-corrected the raw reads and collapsed the reads into unique sequences, merging closely related sequences to remove PCR and sequencing errors. To assign V, D and J gene segments, CDR3 sequences were aligned to IMGT reference sequences. For a sequence to be retained, at least a six-nucleotide match to both a V gene segment and a J gene segment was required. Rearrangements were called productive when the CDR3 lacked stop codons and stayed in frame with V and J; all others were non-productive. CDR3 was defined by IMGT convention, running from the second conserved V-encoded cysteine to the conserved J-encoded phenylalanine. Sequences without an unambiguous match to a single V gene segment were excluded from the earlier analysis of several hundred of the donors. In an earlier analysis of approximately 500 of the donors, a V segment was called functional when productive rearrangements were above 56.7%, and segregating when the standard deviation between donors exceeded 5%. To diagnose cytomegalovirus status from the catalog of TCR beta chain sequences, a statistical classification framework was built. In a later analysis, TCR nucleotide sequences were compared against IMGT/GENE-DB human TR gene sequences so that V and J genes could be assigned. Using the TCRdist pipeline, a later analysis assigned CDR3 sequences along with most-parsimonious VDJ recombination scenarios. In a later analysis, each TCR beta chain was defined by its CDR3 amino acid sequence together with its V-gene family, and reads without a unique V-gene family were excluded. To address suspected cross-contamination and a sequencing artifact, a later analysis removed several hundred highly shared, low-generation-probability nucleotide sequences. A later analysis calculated a clonal expansion index for each public chain from normalized within-repertoire ranks of inferred template counts. A later analysis computed generation probabilities with a VDJ recombination model fitted to out-of-frame rearrangements, and checked the results against IGoR. In a later analysis, hypergeometric tests were used to score TCR-TCR, TCR-HLA and TCR-CMV co-occurrence, with a repertoire-size bias correction applied to TCR pairs. A later analysis estimated false discovery rates by permuting HLA or CMV assignments 20 times. A later analysis grouped co-occurring TCRs with DBSCAN, adding TCRdist sequence similarity when clustering within HLA-allele-positive subsets. Co-occurrence clustering excluded repertoires with fewer than 30,000 or more than 120,000 public chains, plus five with anomalous nucleotide sharing. Sourced from immuneACCESS, this table was stored by TCRdb with only in-frame sequences that have V and J called. A share of the clones is absent; for the studies checked, an unresolved V gene accounts for under half, and the remainder has no known explanation. V and J calls and clone size are given by that table; D and trimming were obtained from the DNA. Within this sample are 200,000 to 250,000 clones, with around 80% of them counted one time only. Roughly 0.58% of the sample comes from the top ten.

The data were obtained in a study of cytomegalovirus exposure and HLA in healthy donors (dated by TCRdb to 2015 to 2018). Background on the whole study: An earlier analysis of approximately 590 of the donors reported 250 to 350 Gb of sequence data and some 100 million unique TCR beta sequences from roughly 200 million T cells. Approximately 310 gigabases of sequencing data and 78 million or so unique TCR sequences were included in an early release covering around 600 HLA-typed donors. Among the roughly 400 genotyped donors, around 81% belonged to the genetic ancestry cluster associated with self-reported Caucasian donors. The study was designed to test whether signatures of past pathogen exposure could be identified by cataloging public T cell receptors. The study used immunosequencing to profile the T cell repertoires of approximately 690 subjects and linked those repertoires to cytomegalovirus serostatus. In addition to the first cohort of roughly 670 subjects, a separate validation cohort of 120 different subjects was used. The study combined high-throughput TCR immunosequencing, statistical association of individual TCRs with disease status, and machine learning to predict cytomegalovirus infection status. To study patterns of TCR occurrence, a later analysis re-analyzed previously published TCR beta repertoires from 600 to 750 donors and added high-resolution HLA genotyping. The later analysis used no new phenotypic data to find candidate immune exposures, relying instead on TCR beta sequences and their occurrence across donors. To decide whether each TCR beta V gene segment behaved as functional or pseudogenic, an earlier analysis of over 500 of the donors relied on high-throughput TCR beta sequencing. Donor age, sex, ethnicity and CMV serostatus were collected together with the repertoire data. A later genetic analysis used genome-wide SNP genotypes for about 60% of the roughly 700 donors, treating that subset as a discovery cohort. All discovery cohort repertoires had been generated on a single sequencing platform. HLA typing covered class I and class II loci at four-digit resolution. The number of typed donors differed by locus: about 629-640 for A, B, C, DRB1 and DQB1; 500 to 550 for DQA1; 600 to 610 for DPA1; and about 450 for DPB1. Four or five DR-DQ haplotypes were handled as single units for association and clustering, since linkage in the cohort was strong. Across about 380 genotyped donors of the cohort, an average of roughly 250,000 unique TCR beta nucleotide sequences per donor were sequenced, and approximately 19% of those sequences were non-productive.

What the study reported, not specific to this receptor: Sequencing depth was assumed to be roughly uniform across donors in the presence/absence analyses, though that assumption may not hold. Compared with equally common non-associated chains, HLA-associated TCR beta chains in a later analysis were more clonally expanded and had lower generation probabilities. This cohort had only TCR beta chains sequenced, and the lack of alpha or paired-chain data limited which features could be detected. It was suggested by the authors that the approach could potentially be generalized to other disease states and immunological phenotypes. A further reported finding was that TCR beta sequences accurately predicted the HLA-A and HLA-B alleles for most subjects in the first cohort. Linkage disequilibrium might explain the correlated functional status among segregating V segments, but an unknown experimental factor could not be excluded. In an earlier analysis of more than 500 of the donors, most TCR beta V segments appeared in productive rearrangements about 87% or about 30% of the time, broadly matching IMGT annotations. In a later genetic analysis, fewer N-insertions in productive TCRs were reported among donors in an Asian-associated ancestry cluster than the approximately 670-donor mean. Because counts were too low, roughly 18 rarely observed V segments, including chromosome 9 orphons, were left out of the earlier analysis of approximately 500 of the donors. In a later analysis, most CMV-associated TCR beta chains were found to appear HLA-restricted, with HLA associations seemingly driven largely by CMV exposure. In vitro tests confirmed that a few of the cytomegalovirus-associated TCR beta chains recognize cytomegalovirus antigens. Assigning TCR associations to individual alleles was difficult when HLA alleles, especially DR and DQ, strongly co-occurred. Specific HLA alleles were associated with 16,951 TCR beta sequences at a false discovery rate of 0.05 in a later analysis. The classifier was reported to diagnose cytomegalovirus status with high specificity and sensitivity in both the original cohort and the validation cohort. Some IMGT-functional V segments, including TRBV6-2 and TRBV6-3, could not be distinguished by the 87-base-pair reads and were therefore excluded. Because HLA typing was unavailable for some donors at each locus, only the typed subset was used in association tests. Most TCR sequences were observed very rarely across donors, whereas some public TCRs were present in many individuals. A later genetic analysis associated a missense DCLRE1C variant with V-gene and J-gene trimming of TCR beta chains, and an independent cohort replicated the association. The only immune exposure information available for the cohort was CMV serostatus. The study listed approximately 160 TCR beta chains as associated with cytomegalovirus. Several of the top co-occurrence clusters appeared to be linked to parvovirus B19, influenza, CMV and Epstein-Barr virus, according to a later analysis. The sequencing pipeline was judged likely to have produced a cluster of highly shared sequence variants as a technical artifact. According to a later analysis, TCR association rates differed among HLA loci, with DRB1 alleles showing the most associated TCRs and HLA-C alleles showing the fewest.

In total, fewer than 750 healthy bone marrow donors made up the cohort. All cohort members were sampled while nominally healthy, although unrecorded immune exposures were likely present. The donor tested CMV seronegative, placing the donor among the roughly 340 seronegative members of the cohort. Each donor provided a peripheral blood sample, and peripheral blood mononuclear cells were used for TCR beta sequencing. Genomic DNA was extracted from the blood cell samples with the Qiagen DNeasy Blood Extraction Kit. Per the germline V gene, SGHTA is the CDR1 and FQGNSA is the CDR2. The CDR3 spans 15 residues, from the cysteine through the phenylalanine. The sequence is cut down to CDR3 DNA, 45 bases in frame from base 1. The germline V end is reduced by 3 bases and the J end by 9 bases; junction bases left unmatched: 8.

This sequence uses TRBV7-2 and TRBJ1-6, with 7 central nucleotides matching TRBD1. Sample: PBMCs. The sequence derives from a woman aged 40 to 49 in good health and CMV-seronegative. CDR3 loop: CASSFLNRGSSPLHF. The sequenced DNA is TGTGCCAGCAGCTTTCTGAACAGGGGTAGTTCACCCCTCCACTTT. The entire variable domain, with the stretches around the CDR3 drawn from the reference TRBV7-2 and TRBJ1-6 proteins, is GAGVSQSPSNKVTEKGKDVELRCDPISGHTALYWYRQSLGQGLEFLIYFQGNSAPDKSGLPSDRFSAERTGGSVSTLTIQRTQQEDSAVYLCASSFLNRGSSPLHFGNGTRLTVT.